Listed below are T cell receptor beta chains from one sample, sequenced in a study of T-cell reconstitution after alpha-beta-depleted transplantation in children. TCRdb processed the PCR reads anew with MiXCR; each CDR3 protein has one entry. The sample has about 420,000 distinct CDR3 sequences, approximately 10% seen once; the top ten hold roughly 5%. The source was PBMCs from the stem cell graft donor, collected from the stem cell graft. Every receptor here comes from a human donor who donated a stem cell graft to a child with acute myeloid leukemia. CDR3s include the opening cysteine and the closing phenylalanine or tryptophan. Each record gives: clone size, J gene, V gene, D gene, CDR3 protein, CDR3 DNA. The D gene is left open where the match is weak. Clone size is shown for a subset of rows, as once, few, many or a class of expanded clone.

clone size: few; J gene: TRBJ2-1; V gene: TRBV5-1; D gene: .; CDR3 protein: CASSLHSSSYNEQFF; CDR3 DNA: TGCGCCAGCAGCTTACACTCGAGCTCCTACAATGAGCAGTTCTTC
clone size: few; J gene: TRBJ2-7; V gene: TRBV20-1; D gene: .; CDR3 protein: CSARYQTYEQYF; CDR3 DNA: TGCAGTGCTAGATACCAAACCTACGAGCAGTACTTC
clone size: few; J gene: TRBJ2-2; V gene: TRBV27; D gene: .; CDR3 protein: CASSTSGRLGNTGELFF; CDR3 DNA: TGTGCCAGCAGTACATCCGGGAGACTTGGGAACACCGGGGAGCTGTTTTTT
clone size: many; J gene: TRBJ1-1; V gene: TRBV5-8; D gene: .; CDR3 protein: CASSSGSGKNTEAFF; CDR3 DNA: TGTGCCAGCAGCTCCGGGTCCGGGAAGAACACTGAAGCTTTCTTT
clone size: many; J gene: TRBJ2-7; V gene: TRBV3-2; D gene: .; CDR3 protein: CASAPPAGTSGGRYEQYF; CDR3 DNA: TGTGCCAGCGCCCCCCCTGCCGGGACTAGCGGAGGACGCTACGAGCAGTACTTC
clone size: .; J gene: TRBJ2-7; V gene: TRBV5-5; D gene: TRBD2; CDR3 protein: CASLAGGSYEQYF; CDR3 DNA: TGTGCCAGTCTAGCGGGGGGCTCCTACGAGCAGTACTTC
clone size: few; J gene: TRBJ2-2; V gene: TRBV19; D gene: .; CDR3 protein: CASSKDPAGELFF; CDR3 DNA: TGTGCCAGTAGTAAAGACCCTGCCGGGGAGCTGTTTTTT
clone size: few; J gene: TRBJ1-5; V gene: TRBV12-3/TRBV12-4; D gene: .; CDR3 protein: CASSTATGNSNQPQHF; CDR3 DNA: TGTGCCAGCAGTACTGCGACGGGGAATAGCAATCAGCCCCAGCATTTT
clone size: few; J gene: TRBJ1-6; V gene: TRBV11-2; D gene: .; CDR3 protein: CASSLSTNNNSPLHF; CDR3 DNA: TGTGCCAGCAGCTTATCTACTAACAATAATTCACCCCTCCACTTT
clone size: .; J gene: TRBJ2-3; V gene: TRBV27; D gene: TRBD2; CDR3 protein: CASSLSLAEGTDTQYF; CDR3 DNA: TGTGCCAGCAGTTTGTCCCTAGCGGAAGGCACAGATACGCAGTATTTT
clone size: few; J gene: TRBJ2-7; V gene: TRBV13; D gene: TRBD1; CDR3 protein: CASSFGTGKYEQYF; CDR3 DNA: TGTGCCAGCAGCTTCGGGACAGGGAAATACGAGCAGTACTTC
clone size: .; J gene: TRBJ2-3; V gene: TRBV7-2; D gene: TRBD2; CDR3 protein: CASSRSGTSGGTDTQYF; CDR3 DNA: TGTGCCAGCAGCCGCTCCGGGACTAGCGGGGGGACAGATACGCAGTATTTT
clone size: many; J gene: TRBJ2-1; V gene: TRBV4-1; D gene: .; CDR3 protein: CASSQITGWSYNEQFF; CDR3 DNA: TGCGCCAGCAGCCAAATTACAGGGTGGAGTTACAATGAGCAGTTCTTC
clone size: few; J gene: TRBJ2-1; V gene: TRBV7-3; D gene: .; CDR3 protein: CASSSRGWASEQFF; CDR3 DNA: TGTGCCAGCAGCTCTCGAGGATGGGCTAGCGAGCAGTTCTTC
clone size: .; J gene: TRBJ1-2; V gene: TRBV5-1; D gene: .; CDR3 protein: CASLTHLNYGYTF; CDR3 DNA: TGCGCCAGCCTGACACACCTGAACTATGGCTACACCTTC
clone size: .; J gene: TRBJ2-5; V gene: TRBV5-1; D gene: .; CDR3 protein: CASSASGTLGETQYF; CDR3 DNA: TGCGCCAGCAGCGCCTCCGGGACACTCGGGGAGACCCAGTACTTC
clone size: few; J gene: TRBJ2-5; V gene: TRBV3-1; D gene: .; CDR3 protein: CASSQEEGLWTLQETQYF; CDR3 DNA: TGTGCCAGCAGCCAAGAAGAAGGGCTTTGGACTTTACAAGAGACCCAGTACTTC
clone size: few; J gene: TRBJ2-1; V gene: TRBV25-1; D gene: TRBD2; CDR3 protein: CASSEYFVVAASGDHNEQFF; CDR3 DNA: TGTGCCAGCAGTGAATATTTCGTGGTTGCGGCTAGCGGGGATCACAATGAGCAGTTCTTC
clone size: .; J gene: TRBJ2-1; V gene: TRBV4-3; D gene: .; CDR3 protein: CASSQVSDYNEQFF; CDR3 DNA: TGCGCCAGCAGCCAAGTATCTGATTACAATGAGCAGTTCTTC
clone size: few; J gene: TRBJ1-4; V gene: TRBV7-9; D gene: TRBD1; CDR3 protein: CASDSGTGNEKLFF; CDR3 DNA: TGTGCCAGCGACTCCGGGACAGGGAATGAAAAACTGTTTTTT
clone size: .; J gene: TRBJ2-7; V gene: TRBV12-3/TRBV12-4; D gene: .; CDR3 protein: CASSKGQEQYF; CDR3 DNA: TGTGCCAGCAGTAAAGGACAGGAGCAGTACTTC
clone size: .; J gene: TRBJ1-5; V gene: TRBV2; D gene: .; CDR3 protein: CVSSLREGNQPQHF; CDR3 DNA: TGTGTCAGCAGTCTTCGGGAGGGCAATCAGCCCCAGCATTTT
clone size: .; J gene: TRBJ2-1; V gene: TRBV3-1; D gene: .; CDR3 protein: CACSQAGGGNEQFF; CDR3 DNA: TGTGCCTGCAGCCAAGCAGGGGGGGGGAATGAGCAGTTCTTC
clone size: few; J gene: TRBJ2-2; V gene: TRBV29-1; D gene: .; CDR3 protein: CSVPRTTVNTGELFF; CDR3 DNA: TGCAGCGTTCCGAGGACTACCGTGAACACCGGGGAGCTGTTTTTT
clone size: few; J gene: TRBJ1-1; V gene: TRBV30; D gene: TRBD1; CDR3 protein: CAWSGTQGAGTEAFF; CDR3 DNA: TGTGCCTGGAGTGGAACCCAGGGGGCGGGCACTGAAGCTTTCTTT
clone size: .; J gene: TRBJ2-2; V gene: TRBV29-1; D gene: .; CDR3 protein: CSVGSTGELFF; CDR3 DNA: TGCAGCGTCGGATCCACCGGGGAGCTGTTTTTT
clone size: many; J gene: TRBJ1-1; V gene: TRBV27; D gene: .; CDR3 protein: CASSASGGGTEAFF; CDR3 DNA: TGTGCCAGCAGTGCCTCTGGGGGGGGCACTGAAGCTTTCTTT
clone size: many; J gene: TRBJ1-1; V gene: TRBV9; D gene: .; CDR3 protein: CASSVVPGADTEAFF; CDR3 DNA: TGTGCCAGCAGCGTAGTCCCGGGGGCCGACACTGAAGCTTTCTTT
clone size: .; J gene: TRBJ2-5; V gene: TRBV6-2/TRBV6-3; D gene: TRBD2; CDR3 protein: CASRRGTSGQETQYF; CDR3 DNA: TGTGCCAGCAGACGCGGGACTAGCGGGCAAGAGACCCAGTACTTC
clone size: few; J gene: TRBJ2-7; V gene: TRBV2; D gene: .; CDR3 protein: CASSVEFGSYEQYF; CDR3 DNA: TGTGCCAGCAGTGTTGAGTTCGGCTCCTACGAGCAGTACTTC
clone size: many; J gene: TRBJ1-5; V gene: TRBV4-3; D gene: .; CDR3 protein: CASSQERHRNQPQHF; CDR3 DNA: TGCGCCAGCAGCCAAGAGAGGCATCGCAATCAGCCCCAGCATTTT